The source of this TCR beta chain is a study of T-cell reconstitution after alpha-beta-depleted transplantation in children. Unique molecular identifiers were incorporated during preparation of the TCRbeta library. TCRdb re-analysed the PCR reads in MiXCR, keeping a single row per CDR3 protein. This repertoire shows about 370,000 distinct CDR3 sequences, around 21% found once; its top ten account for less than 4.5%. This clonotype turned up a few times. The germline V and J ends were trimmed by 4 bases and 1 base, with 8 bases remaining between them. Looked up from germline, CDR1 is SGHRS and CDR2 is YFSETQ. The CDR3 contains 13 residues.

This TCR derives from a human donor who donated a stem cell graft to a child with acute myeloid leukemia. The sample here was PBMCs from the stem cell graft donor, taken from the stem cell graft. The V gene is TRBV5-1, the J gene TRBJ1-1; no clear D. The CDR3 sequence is CASSAGQNTEAFF. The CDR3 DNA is TGCGCCAGCAGCGCGGGTCAGAACACTGAAGCTTTCTTT.